Listed below are T cell receptor beta chains from one sample, sequenced in a study of T cell responses to AZD1222 COVID-19 vaccine. The protocol was immunoSEQ multiplex PCR, while the TCRdb copy is restricted to in-frame clones and leaves out a portion. Of some 150,000 clones listed, roughly 90% were seen once; the top ten hold about 5%. The source material was peripheral blood, sampled 28 days after the second dose of the MenACWY control vaccine. Receptors originate from an adult who received the MenACWY meningococcal vaccine as a control. Each CDR3 is given with its conserved first and last residue. The D gene is left open where the match is weak. Clone size, where shown, is once, few, many, or a class for clones that have expanded.

CDR3 protein: CASSDGRGEDTQYF
CDR3 DNA: TGTGCCAGCAGTGACGGGCGGGGGGAGGATACGCAGTATTTT
J gene: TRBJ2-3
V gene: TRBV2
clone size: .
D gene: TRBD2

CDR3 protein: CASSLASMAGIHEQYF
CDR3 DNA: TGTGCCAGCAGCTTAGCGAGTATGGCAGGGATCCACGAGCAGTACTTC
J gene: TRBJ2-7
V gene: TRBV7-2
clone size: .
D gene: .

CDR3 protein: CAISESKELEYQPQHF
CDR3 DNA: TGTGCCATCAGTGAGTCGAAGGAACTAGAATATCAGCCCCAGCATTTT
J gene: TRBJ1-5
V gene: TRBV10-3
clone size: few
D gene: .

CDR3 protein: CASTLDGSVLTF
CDR3 DNA: TGTGCCAGCACTTTAGACGGAAGCGTCCTGACTTTC
J gene: TRBJ2-6
V gene: TRBV12-3/TRBV12-4
clone size: .
D gene: .

CDR3 protein: CASSRRMTGMNTEAFF
CDR3 DNA: TGTGCCAGCAGCCGACGGATGACGGGGATGAACACTGAAGCTTTCTTT
J gene: TRBJ1-1
V gene: TRBV3-1/TRBV3-2
clone size: .
D gene: .

CDR3 protein: CASSLNPPGSYEQYF
CDR3 DNA: TGTGCCAGCAGCTTAAACCCCCCAGGCTCCTACGAGCAGTACTTC
J gene: TRBJ2-7
V gene: TRBV11-2
clone size: .
D gene: .

CDR3 protein: CASSLATLSGRDEQFF
CDR3 DNA: TGTGCCAGCAGCTTAGCGACTCTTAGCGGGAGGGATGAGCAGTTCTTC
J gene: TRBJ2-1
V gene: TRBV7-9
clone size: .
D gene: TRBD2

CDR3 protein: CASSRSGVERETQYF
CDR3 DNA: TGCGCCAGCAGCCGCTCCGGGGTCGAGCGGGAGACCCAGTACTTC
J gene: TRBJ2-5
V gene: TRBV4-3
clone size: .
D gene: .

CDR3 protein: CSVIRRLADTQYF
CDR3 DNA: TGCAGCGTCATACGGAGGTTGGCAGATACGCAGTATTTT
J gene: TRBJ2-3
V gene: TRBV29-1
clone size: .
D gene: .

CDR3 protein: CSVGRDSYEQYF
CDR3 DNA: TGCAGCGTTGGTAGGGATTCCTACGAGCAGTACTTC
J gene: TRBJ2-7
V gene: TRBV29-1
clone size: once
D gene: .

CDR3 protein: CASSLEGGATNEKLFF
CDR3 DNA: TGTGCCAGCAGCCTAGAAGGGGGGGCAACTAATGAAAAACTGTTTTTT
J gene: TRBJ1-4
V gene: TRBV11-3
clone size: .
D gene: .

CDR3 protein: CASSFQWPRSSYNSPLHF
CDR3 DNA: TGTGCCAGCAGTTTTCAATGGCCGCGGAGCTCCTATAATTCACCCCTCCACTTT
J gene: TRBJ1-6
V gene: TRBV28
clone size: .
D gene: .

CDR3 protein: CATTRQGRYGYTF
CDR3 DNA: TGTGCCACCACCAGGCAGGGGCGGTATGGCTACACCTTC
J gene: TRBJ1-2
V gene: TRBV6-5
clone size: .
D gene: .

CDR3 protein: CASSYYGTSGGNEQFF
CDR3 DNA: TGTGCCAGCAGTTACTATGGGACTAGCGGGGGGAATGAGCAGTTCTTC
J gene: TRBJ2-1
V gene: TRBV6-6
clone size: .
D gene: TRBD2

CDR3 protein: CASRDGTGDNEQFF
CDR3 DNA: TGTGCCAGTAGAGATGGGACAGGGGACAATGAGCAGTTCTTC
J gene: TRBJ2-1
V gene: TRBV19
clone size: .
D gene: TRBD1

CDR3 protein: CASSPRDQPQHF
CDR3 DNA: TGTGCCAGCAGTCCCCGGGACCAGCCCCAGCATTTT
J gene: TRBJ1-5
V gene: TRBV2
clone size: .
D gene: .

CDR3 protein: CASSPTSGERNQPQHF
CDR3 DNA: TGCGCCAGCAGCCCAACGAGTGGGGAGAGGAATCAGCCCCAGCATTTT
J gene: TRBJ1-5
V gene: TRBV5-1
clone size: once
D gene: .

CDR3 protein: CASSTLGGERNTIYF
CDR3 DNA: TGTGCCAGCAGCACCTTAGGGGGCGAGCGAAACACCATATATTTT
J gene: TRBJ1-3
V gene: TRBV5-6
clone size: .
D gene: TRBD1

CDR3 protein: CASSYSGLAGETQYF
CDR3 DNA: TGTGCCAGCAGTTATTCCGGACTAGCCGGAGAGACCCAGTACTTC
J gene: TRBJ2-5
V gene: TRBV6-2/TRBV6-3
clone size: .
D gene: TRBD2

CDR3 protein: CASSPLRTDDSPLHF
CDR3 DNA: TGTGCCAGCTCACCCCTCCGGACGGATGATTCACCCCTCCACTTT
J gene: TRBJ1-6
V gene: TRBV18
clone size: .
D gene: .

CDR3 protein: CASSLARTGGDGYTF
CDR3 DNA: TGTGCCAGCAGCTTGGCCCGGACAGGGGGCGATGGCTACACCTTC
J gene: TRBJ1-2
V gene: TRBV5-4
clone size: .
D gene: TRBD1

CDR3 protein: CASSFKPPPGANVLTF
CDR3 DNA: TGTGCCAGCAGTTTCAAGCCCCCCCCTGGGGCCAACGTCCTGACTTTC
J gene: TRBJ2-6
V gene: TRBV6-5
clone size: .
D gene: .

CDR3 protein: CASSNRYGQPNEKLFF
CDR3 DNA: TGTGCCAGCAGCAATCGATACGGACAGCCTAATGAAAAACTGTTTTTT
J gene: TRBJ1-4
V gene: TRBV21-1
clone size: .
D gene: .

CDR3 protein: CASSLTGLTNEKLFF
CDR3 DNA: TGCGCCAGCAGCCTGACAGGGCTAACTAATGAAAAACTGTTTTTT
J gene: TRBJ1-4
V gene: TRBV4-1
clone size: .
D gene: TRBD1

CDR3 protein: CASSQESGSRGYTF
CDR3 DNA: TGCGCCAGCAGCCAAGAATCCGGCAGTCGCGGCTACACCTTC
J gene: TRBJ1-2
V gene: TRBV4-3
clone size: .
D gene: .

CDR3 protein: CASSLAVGSTEAFF
CDR3 DNA: TGCGCCAGCAGCTTGGCTGTGGGTTCCACTGAAGCTTTCTTT
J gene: TRBJ1-1
V gene: TRBV5-1
clone size: .
D gene: .

CDR3 protein: CASSLGGGRAEQYF
CDR3 DNA: TGTGCCAGCAGCCTTGGAGGAGGGAGAGCCGAGCAGTACTTC
J gene: TRBJ2-7
V gene: TRBV6-2/TRBV6-3
clone size: .
D gene: .

CDR3 protein: CASSLLGEEDIQYF
CDR3 DNA: TGTGCCAGCAGCTTGCTCGGGGAAGAGGACATTCAGTACTTC
J gene: TRBJ2-4
V gene: TRBV5-6
clone size: .
D gene: .

CDR3 protein: CASSLSNRRTEAFF
CDR3 DNA: TGTGCCAGCAGTTTATCCAACAGGCGGACTGAAGCTTTCTTT
J gene: TRBJ1-1
V gene: TRBV28
clone size: .
D gene: .

CDR3 protein: CASSSQGLAEQFF
CDR3 DNA: TGTGCCAGCAGTTCCCAAGGACTAGCGGAGCAGTTCTTC
J gene: TRBJ2-1
V gene: TRBV12-3/TRBV12-4
clone size: .
D gene: TRBD2

CDR3 protein: CSVEFYYNEQFF
CDR3 DNA: TGCAGCGTTGAGTTCTATTACAATGAGCAGTTCTTC
J gene: TRBJ2-1
V gene: TRBV29-1
clone size: .
D gene: .

CDR3 protein: CASSRAGTVDNEQFF
CDR3 DNA: TGTGCCAGCAGCCGCGCCGGGACGGTGGACAATGAGCAGTTCTTC
J gene: TRBJ2-1
V gene: TRBV11-3
clone size: .
D gene: .

CDR3 protein: CASSPPIIYNEQFF
CDR3 DNA: TGTGCCAGCTCACCACCGATCATCTACAATGAGCAGTTCTTC
J gene: TRBJ2-1
V gene: TRBV18
clone size: .
D gene: .

CDR3 protein: CASQVTGATNEKLFF
CDR3 DNA: TGTGCCAGCCAAGTCACGGGGGCAACTAATGAAAAACTGTTTTTT
J gene: TRBJ1-4
V gene: TRBV6-5
clone size: .
D gene: .

CDR3 protein: CASSPLRGGQTQYF
CDR3 DNA: TGTGCCAGCAGCCCCCTAAGGGGCGGGCAGACCCAGTACTTC
J gene: TRBJ2-5
V gene: TRBV11-3
clone size: .
D gene: .

CDR3 protein: CASTQGGANEKLFF
CDR3 DNA: TGTGCCAGCACCCAGGGGGGGGCAAATGAAAAACTGTTTTTT
J gene: TRBJ1-4
V gene: TRBV6-5
clone size: .
D gene: TRBD1

CDR3 protein: CASSPLGQGRMNTEAFF
CDR3 DNA: TGTGCCAGCTCCCCATTAGGACAGGGGCGCATGAACACTGAAGCTTTCTTT
J gene: TRBJ1-1
V gene: TRBV5-8
clone size: few
D gene: TRBD1

CDR3 protein: CASSLAVSGPSNIQYF
CDR3 DNA: TGCGCCAGCAGCTTGGCAGTTAGCGGCCCCTCGAACATTCAGTACTTC
J gene: TRBJ2-4
V gene: TRBV5-1
clone size: .
D gene: .

CDR3 protein: CSVGDDSYEQYF
CDR3 DNA: TGCAGCGTTGGAGACGACAGCTACGAGCAGTACTTC
J gene: TRBJ2-7
V gene: TRBV29-1
clone size: .
D gene: .

CDR3 protein: CASSLVYEQYF
CDR3 DNA: TGTGCCAGCAGCTTAGTATACGAGCAGTACTTC
J gene: TRBJ2-7
V gene: TRBV7-2
clone size: .
D gene: .